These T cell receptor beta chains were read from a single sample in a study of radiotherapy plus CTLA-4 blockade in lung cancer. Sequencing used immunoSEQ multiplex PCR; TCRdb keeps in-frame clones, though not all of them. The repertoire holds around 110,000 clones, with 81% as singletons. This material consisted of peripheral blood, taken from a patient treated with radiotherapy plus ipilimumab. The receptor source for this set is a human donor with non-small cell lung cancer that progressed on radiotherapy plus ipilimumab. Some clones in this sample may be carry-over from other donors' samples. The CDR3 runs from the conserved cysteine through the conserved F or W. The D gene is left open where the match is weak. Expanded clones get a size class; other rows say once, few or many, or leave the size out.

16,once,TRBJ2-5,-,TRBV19,CASSIRGGYREETQYF,TGTGCCAGTAGTATTCGAGGGGGATATCGAGAAGAGACCCAGTACTTC
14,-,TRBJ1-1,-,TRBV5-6,CASSRDPRNTEAFF,TGTGCCAGCAGCCGGGACCCCCGGAACACTGAAGCTTTCTTT
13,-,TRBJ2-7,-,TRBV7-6,CASSRDGTYEQYF,TGTGCCAGCAGCCGGGACGGCACCTACGAGCAGTACTTC
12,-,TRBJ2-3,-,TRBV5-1,CASSQEGDTQYF,TGCGCCAGCAGCCAGGAGGGAGATACGCAGTATTTT
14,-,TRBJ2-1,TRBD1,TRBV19,CASDPGQGGNEQFF,TGTGCCAGTGACCCGGGACAGGGAGGCAATGAGCAGTTCTTC
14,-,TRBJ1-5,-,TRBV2,CASSEAASSQPQHF,TGTGCCAGCAGTGAAGCGGCCAGTTCCCAGCCCCAGCATTTT
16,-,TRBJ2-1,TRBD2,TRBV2,CASISSGGPIYNEQFF,TGTGCCAGCATATCTAGCGGGGGGCCGATATACAATGAGCAGTTCTTC
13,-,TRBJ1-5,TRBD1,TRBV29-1,CSVGTGNNQPQHF,TGCAGCGTGGGGACAGGTAACAATCAGCCCCAGCATTTT
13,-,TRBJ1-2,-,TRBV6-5,CASSYNSRRGYTF,TGTGCCAGCAGTTACAACTCCAGGCGAGGCTACACCTTC
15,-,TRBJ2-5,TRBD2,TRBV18,CASSPGLAGQETQYF,TGTGCCAGCTCACCAGGGCTAGCGGGACAAGAGACCCAGTACTTC
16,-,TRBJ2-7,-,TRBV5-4,CASSINRGQGPSEQYF,TGTGCCAGCAGCATCAACAGAGGGCAGGGGCCCTCCGAGCAGTACTTC
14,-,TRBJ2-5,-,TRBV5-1,CASSLGVDRETQYF,TGCGCCAGCAGCTTGGGCGTCGACCGGGAGACCCAGTACTTC
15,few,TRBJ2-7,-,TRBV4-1,CASSHDEGSYYEQYF,TGCGCCAGCAGCCATGATGAGGGTTCTTACTACGAGCAGTACTTC
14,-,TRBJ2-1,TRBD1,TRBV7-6,CASSPRTGAFEQFF,TGTGCCAGCAGCCCTCGGACAGGGGCCTTTGAGCAGTTCTTC
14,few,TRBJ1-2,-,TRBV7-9,CASSFGQRGNGYTF,TGTGCCAGCAGCTTCGGGCAGAGGGGGAATGGCTACACCTTC
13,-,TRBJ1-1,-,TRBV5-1,CASTGQSNTEAFF,TGCGCCAGCACAGGACAGTCGAACACTGAAGCTTTCTTT
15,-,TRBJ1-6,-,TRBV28,CASSLIAGASSPLHF,TGTGCCAGCAGTTTAATAGCAGGAGCGTCTTCACCCCTCCACTTT
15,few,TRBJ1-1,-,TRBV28,CASSSPRGVGTEAFF,TGTGCCAGCAGTTCCCCCAGGGGAGTTGGCACTGAAGCTTTCTTT
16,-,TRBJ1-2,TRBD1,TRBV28,CASSVQPGQEYYGYTF,TGTGCCAGCAGTGTGCAGCCGGGACAGGAGTACTATGGCTACACCTTC
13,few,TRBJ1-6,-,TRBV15,CATSFETGSPLHF,TGTGCCACCAGCTTTGAAACAGGTTCACCCCTCCACTTT
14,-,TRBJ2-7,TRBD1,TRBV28,CASSSPTGTYEQYF,TGTGCCAGCAGTTCTCCGACAGGGACCTACGAGCAGTACTTC
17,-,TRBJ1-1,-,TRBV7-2,CASSLGPVEGWVTEAFF,TGTGCCAGCAGCTTAGGCCCGGTGGAGGGGTGGGTTACTGAAGCTTTCTTT
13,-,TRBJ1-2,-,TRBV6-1,CASSEDGNYGYTF,TGTGCCAGCAGTGAGGACGGAAACTATGGCTACACCTTC
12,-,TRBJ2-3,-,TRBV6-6,CASSYVTDTQYF,TGTGCCAGCAGTTACGTAACAGATACGCAGTATTTT
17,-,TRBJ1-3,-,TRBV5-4,CASSFGVGLESGNTIYF,TGTGCCAGCAGCTTTGGCGTAGGACTCGAATCCGGAAACACCATATATTTT
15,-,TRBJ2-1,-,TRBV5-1,CASSLGWEWNNEQFF,TGCGCCAGCAGCTTGGGCTGGGAATGGAACAATGAGCAGTTCTTC
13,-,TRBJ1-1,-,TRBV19,CASSRGHYTEAFF,TGTGCCAGTAGTCGGGGACACTACACTGAAGCTTTCTTT
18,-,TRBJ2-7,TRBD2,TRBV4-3,CASSQRRLAGGPQYEQYF,TGCGCCAGCAGCCAGAGGAGGCTAGCGGGGGGGCCGCAGTACGAGCAGTACTTC
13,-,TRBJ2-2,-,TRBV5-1,CASRWGNTGELFF,TGCGCCAGCAGGTGGGGAAACACCGGGGAGCTGTTTTTT